One sample yielded the 10 T cell receptor beta chains listed below, sequenced in a study of regulatory T cells in long-lasting Graves disease. Combining iRepertoire HTBI primers with Arm-PCR of CDR3 regions, the authors built TCR beta libraries. MiXCR was run by TCRdb on the multiplex PCR reads, yielding one entry per CDR3 protein. Here the sample spans approximately 400,000 distinct CDR3 sequences, 23% being singletons. Specified time point: persistent/refractory GD, antithyroid drugs over 5 years with positive TRAb. PBMC RNA served as the TCR library source. The sample in question was peripheral blood mononuclear cells (PBMCs), obtained when the disease was refractory, from a patient treated with antithyroid drugs. The receptors shown here come from a female donor with Graves disease.

The chain links TRBV6-1 to TRBJ2-7, with D maybe TRBD2 (5 bases). V was clipped by 7 bases and J by 0 bases, with 10 bases between them. The germline gives CDR1 MNHNS, CDR2 SASEGT. This CDR3 has 13 residues. The CDR3 is CASTIGSSYEQYF. For the CDR3, the DNA is TGTGCCAGCACAATTGGGAGCTCCTACGAGCAGTACTTC.

This clonotype has ten or more counts. The chain uses TRBV28 and TRBJ1-1, with 9 bases fitting TRBD1. V lost 2 bases and J lost 5; bases outside the gene matches: 18. Germline V CDR1 and CDR2: MDHEN, SYDVKM. There are 19 residues in the CDR3. CDR3 DNA: TGTGCCAGCAGTTTACGCCGTCTCCCGGGACAGGGAATCGGGACTGAAGCTTTCTTT. It translates to CASSLRRLPGQGIGTEAFF.

The V gene is TRBV29-1, the J gene TRBJ2-1; 7 bases map to TRBD1. J lost 3 bases, V lost 7 bases, and 9 bases had no gene match. CDR3 length: 14 residues. The germline V gene has CDR1 SQVTM and CDR2 ANQGSEA. CDR3 loop: CSGDLTGVYNEQFF. DNA of the CDR3: TGCAGCGGGGATCTTACAGGGGTCTACAATGAGCAGTTCTTC.

This clonotype was counted between two and nine times. The chain couples TRBV29-1 to TRBJ1-6; D is uncertain. CDR1 SQVTM and CDR2 ANQGSEA come from the germline V gene. V lost 6 bases, J lost 13 bases, and 25 bases lay in between. The CDR3 has 15 amino acids. The CDR3 DNA reads TGCAGCGTCCCCCCTCAGCCCCGGTTCGGTTGGCCCCTCCACTTT. Protein product: CSVPPQPRFGWPLHF. The whole variable domain, remainder taken from reference TRBV29-1 and TRBJ1-6, is SAVISQKPSRDICQRGTSLTIQCQVDSQVTMMFWYRQQPGQSLTLIATANQGSEATYESGFVIDKFPISRPNLTFSTLTVSNMSPEDSSIYLCSVPPQPRFGWPLHFGNGTRLTVT.

This clonotype has a handful of counts. CDR3 residues: CAWSGSLAGSGEQFF. Here the CDR3 DNA reads TGTGCCTGGAGTGGCTCACTAGCGGGATCGGGTGAGCAGTTCTTC. V gene TRBV30 combines with J gene TRBJ2-1; 10 bases are shared with TRBD2. Germline V gene sequence: CDR1 GTSNPN, CDR2 SVGIG (reference sequence). The junction had 9 bases not matched to a gene; V was cut back by 1 base and J by 9 bases. The CDR3 is 15 residues long.

This clonotype was picked up many times. The chain combines TRBV6-1 with TRBJ1-2; 10 bases are shared with TRBD1. V lost 7 bases to trimming and J lost 2 bases; unmatched junction nucleotides: 10. Germline V CDR1 and CDR2: MNHNS, SASEGT. CDR3 length equals 16 residues. This CDR3 is CASTRDRTGGNYGYTF. The CDR3, as DNA: TGTGCCAGCACCCGAGACAGGACAGGGGGAAACTATGGCTACACCTTC.

This clonotype showed up just a few times. The V call is TRBV7-2, the J call TRBJ2-1; tentative D call: TRBD2 (6 bases). CDR3 length: 14 amino acids. Trimming stripped 5 bases from V and 6 bases from J, with 14 bases between. Looked up from germline, CDR1 is SGHTA and CDR2 is FQGNSA. The CDR3 region is CASSPRLVRNEQFF. Written as DNA, the CDR3 is TGTGCCAGCAGCCCCCGACTAGTCCGCAATGAGCAGTTCTTC.

The V call is TRBV19, the J call TRBJ1-5, with 7 nucleotides matching TRBD1. The length of the CDR3 is 18 residues. Germline lookup yields CDR1 LNHDA and CDR2 SQIVND (reference sequence). V lost 6 bases, J lost 2 bases, and 16 bases stayed unmatched. The CDR3 spells CASSRPSDRPSGNQPQHF. CDR3 bases: TGTGCCAGTAGCCGGCCCTCGGACAGGCCCTCGGGCAATCAGCCCCAGCATTTT.

The CDR3 sequence is CASRDSGGVTEAFF. In DNA, the CDR3 is TGTGCCAGCAGGGATTCAGGGGGCGTCACTGAAGCTTTCTTT. The chain employs TRBV6-1 and TRBJ1-1; 8 nucleotides match TRBD1. V shed 6 bases, J shed 4 bases, and the junction held 7 bases outside the gene matches. CDR1 is MNHNS, CDR2 SASEGT, per germline. The CDR3 is 14 residues long.

The table lists this clonotype with a few counts. The rearrangement uses TRBV3-1 and TRBJ2-5; no clear D. The germline V gene has CDR1 LGHDT and CDR2 YNNKEL (reference sequence). CDR3 length equals 15 residues. Trimming cost V 2 bases and J 5 bases, with 15 bases left between them. Written as DNA, the CDR3 is TGTGCCAGCAGCCAACCCAGGCAGGTGATCGAGACCCAGTACTTC. Translating it yields CASSQPRQVIETQYF.